This passage covers 11 T cell receptor beta chains from one sample sequenced in a study of blood T cell repertoires in COVID-19. Generated by immunoSEQ multiplex PCR, the TCRdb table keeps only in-frame clones and is missing some. The sample lists around 130,000 clones, more than 75% occurring once. The material sequenced was peripheral blood. The receptors shown here come from a woman aged 45-65 years with acute or convalescent COVID-19.

The chain combines TRBV5-4 with TRBJ1-2, with 8 bases lining up with TRBD1. CDR3 length equals 15 residues. Germline CDR1 reads SGHNT; CDR2 reads YYREEE (reference sequence). V lost 1 base, J lost 1 base, and 3 bases stayed unmatched. For the CDR3, the DNA is TGTGCCAGCAGCTTGCTCAGGGGGCTTAACTATGGCTACACCTTC. This codes for CASSLLRGLNYGYTF.

This chain connects TRBV5-4 to TRBJ1-3; 7 nucleotides match TRBD1. Germline loops: CDR1 SGHNT, CDR2 YYREEE (reference sequence). Trimming took 4 bases from V and 1 from J; bases not matched to a gene: 5. The CDR3 loop spans 15 amino acids. CDR3 sequence: CASSLQTGSGNTIYF. In DNA form, the CDR3 reads TGTGCCAGCAGCCTCCAGACAGGGTCTGGAAACACCATATATTTT.

The rearrangement uses TRBV18 and TRBJ2-3; TRBD2 aligns across 7 bases. CDR1 is KGHSH and CDR2 is LQKENI in the germline V gene. The CDR3 sequence is 16 residues long. Losses at the gene ends were 3 bases for V and 1 base for J; bases not matched to a gene: 7. Written as DNA, the CDR3 is TGTGCCAGCTCACCGCCGCCGGGACTACGCACAGATACGCAGTATTTT. As protein: CASSPPPGLRTDTQYF.

This clone was picked up a small number of times. The rearrangement links TRBV5-6 to TRBJ2-3; 7 bases map to TRBD2. The CDR3 consists of 14 residues. J gave up 6 bases and V 4 bases, and 8 bases lay outside the gene matches. Germline V gene data show CDR1 as SGHDT and CDR2 as YYEEEE. The DNA of the CDR3 is TGTGCCAGCAGCCCTAGCGGCAACGGTGATACGCAGTATTTT. It yields the protein CASSPSGNGDTQYF.

The chain has TRBV30 and TRBJ1-1, with D tentatively TRBD1 (5 bases). The V gene lost 0 bases and the J gene lost 8 bases, with 13 bases spanning the gap. The germline CDR1 and CDR2 sequences are GTSNPN and SVGIG (reference sequence). The CDR3 has 13 residues. CDR3 sequence: CAWSVRRGWEAFF. The CDR3 DNA follows: TGTGCCTGGAGTGTACGTCGGGGGTGGGAAGCTTTCTTT.

The V call is TRBV11-2, the J call TRBJ1-5; 7 bases match TRBD1. With 5 bases clipped from V and 1 base from J, the junction kept 2 bases outside the gene matches. The CDR3 extends over 14 amino acids. From germline, CDR1 is SGHAT and CDR2 FQNNGV. The CDR3 region is CASSQTGSNQPQHF. CDR3 bases: TGTGCCAGCAGCCAGACAGGGAGCAATCAGCCCCAGCATTTT.

V usage is TRBV5-6 and J usage is TRBJ2-7, with 10 bases lining up with TRBD1. J was trimmed by 4 bases and V by 2 bases; bases with no gene match: 3. The CDR3 sequence is 14 residues long. Germline CDR1 is SGHDT and CDR2 is YYEEEE. CDR3 nucleotide sequence: TGTGCCAGCAGCTTCGGGACAGGGGCGTACGAGCAGTACTTC. Residues: CASSFGTGAYEQYF.

This rearrangement joins TRBV3-1 (or the pseudogene TRBV3-2) to TRBJ1-4; D unresolved. Germline V lookup: CDR1 LGHDT, CDR2 YNNKEL (reference sequence). This CDR3 comprises 15 residues. V was cut by 1 base and J by 8 bases, with 14 bases left in between. The CDR3 nucleotides are TGTGCCAGCAGCCAAGGCGTAAGCCCGGGGGAAAAACTGTTTTTT. Amino acid sequence: CASSQGVSPGEKLFF.

This clone was detected only once. The V and J genes are TRBV6-4 and TRBJ1-2, with TRBD1 identical over 11 bases. The germline V gene encodes CDR1 MRHNA and CDR2 SNTAGT. The CDR3 length is 15 residues. Unmatched junction bases numbered 10, after V lost 8 bases and J lost 5 bases. For the CDR3, the DNA is TGTGCCAGCGCCCCGGGGACAGGGGGTACGTATGGCTACACCTTC. It is translated as CASAPGTGGTYGYTF.

The chain carries TRBV15 and TRBJ1-4; TRBD1 is a possible D gene (5 bases). The CDR3 runs 16 residues. The germline V gene encodes CDR1 LNHNV and CDR2 YYDKDF (reference sequence). V gave up 3 bases and J gave up 3 bases, with 14 bases separating them. The CDR3: CATSSDTGDPNEKLFF. The DNA of the CDR3 is TGTGCCACCAGCAGTGATACAGGTGACCCTAATGAAAAACTGTTTTTT.

The chain uses TRBV30 and TRBJ1-2, with D unresolved. The V end was cut by 0 bases, the J end by 0 bases, with 11 bases between. This CDR3 is built from 15 residues. CDR1 GTSNPN and CDR2 SVGIG come from the germline V gene (reference sequence). The CDR3 reads CAWSVNHGSNYGYTF. The CDR3 DNA reads as TGTGCCTGGAGTGTTAATCACGGTTCTAACTATGGCTACACCTTC.